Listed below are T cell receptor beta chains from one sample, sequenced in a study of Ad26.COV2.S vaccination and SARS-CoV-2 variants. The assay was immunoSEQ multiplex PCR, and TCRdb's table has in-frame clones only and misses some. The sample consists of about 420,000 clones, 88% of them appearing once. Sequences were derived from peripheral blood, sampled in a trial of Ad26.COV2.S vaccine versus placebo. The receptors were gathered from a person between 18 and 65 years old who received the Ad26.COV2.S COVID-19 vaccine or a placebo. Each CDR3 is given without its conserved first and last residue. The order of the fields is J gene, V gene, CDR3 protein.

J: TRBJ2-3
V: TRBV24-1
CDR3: ATSDLPVTDTQY

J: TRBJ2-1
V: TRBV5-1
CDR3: ASSLEGAASGVSYNEQF

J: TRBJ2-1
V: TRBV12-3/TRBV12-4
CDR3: ASSDVNEQF

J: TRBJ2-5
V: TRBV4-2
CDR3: ASSQDIDGGAVETQY

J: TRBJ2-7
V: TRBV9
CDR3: ARIPGPTYEQY

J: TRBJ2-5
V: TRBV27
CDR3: ASSPSPTGGWETQY

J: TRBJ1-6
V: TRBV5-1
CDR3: ASSLAGQIVSPLH

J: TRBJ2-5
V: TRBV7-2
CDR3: ASSLVGRAGETQY

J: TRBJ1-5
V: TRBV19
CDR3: ASSIENSQPQH

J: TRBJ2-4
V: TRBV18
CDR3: ASSPYSGGNAKNIQY

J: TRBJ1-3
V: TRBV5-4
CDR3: ASSQDPRISGNTIY

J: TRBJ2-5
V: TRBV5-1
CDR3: ASSRDRVMETQY

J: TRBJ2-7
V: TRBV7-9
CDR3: ASSSDPGLSYEQY

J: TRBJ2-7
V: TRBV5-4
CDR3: ASSLRLAPVDEQY

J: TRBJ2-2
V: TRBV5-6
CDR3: ASSLVPGELF

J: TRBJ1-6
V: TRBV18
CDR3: ASSPGTDYNSPLH

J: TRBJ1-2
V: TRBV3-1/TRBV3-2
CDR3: ASSQGGSSYGYT

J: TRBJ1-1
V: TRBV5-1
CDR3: ASSRTGGNTEAF

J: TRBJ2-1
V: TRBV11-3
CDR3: ASSLKPDTRYNEQF

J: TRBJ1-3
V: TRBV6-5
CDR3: ASRLSGARGNTIY

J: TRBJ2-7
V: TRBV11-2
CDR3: ASSWDFTYEQY

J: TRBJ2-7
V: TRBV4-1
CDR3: ASSLSRLGEQY

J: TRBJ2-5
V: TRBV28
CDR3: ARDDQETQY

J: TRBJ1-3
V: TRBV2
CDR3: ASSSPRSGTIY

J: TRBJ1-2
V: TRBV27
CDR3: ASSSGQGTPYGYT

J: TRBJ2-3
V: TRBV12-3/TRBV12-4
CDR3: ASSSLSDTQY

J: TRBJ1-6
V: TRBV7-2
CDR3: ASSIPRGPDSPLH

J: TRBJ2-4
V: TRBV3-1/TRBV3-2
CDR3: ASSLGGTAKNIQY

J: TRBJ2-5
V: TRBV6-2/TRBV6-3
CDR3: ASSYSQGQGLQETQY

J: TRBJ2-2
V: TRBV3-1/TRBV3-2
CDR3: ASSQEAGSFTGELF

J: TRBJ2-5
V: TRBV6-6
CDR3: ASSDLRGPGETQY

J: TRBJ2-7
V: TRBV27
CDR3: ASIYTRGGSYEQY

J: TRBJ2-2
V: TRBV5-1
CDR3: ASSLVRGDTGELF

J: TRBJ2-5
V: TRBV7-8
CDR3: ASSPPAEGTETQY

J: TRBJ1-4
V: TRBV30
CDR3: AWSVLGGNGGYEKLF

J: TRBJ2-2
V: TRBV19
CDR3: ASSIAAGLTGELF

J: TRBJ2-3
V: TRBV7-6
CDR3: ASSPGRADYTDTQY

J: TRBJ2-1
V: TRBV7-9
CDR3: ASSGQGKQF

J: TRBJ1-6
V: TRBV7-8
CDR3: ASSPGAGTLSYNSPLH

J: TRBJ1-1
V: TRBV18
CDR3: ASSRTANTEAF

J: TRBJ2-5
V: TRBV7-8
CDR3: ASSLSRDTQETQY

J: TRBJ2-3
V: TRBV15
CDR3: ATSESGTGSGDTQY

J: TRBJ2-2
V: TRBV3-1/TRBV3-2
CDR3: ASSLQGYGELF

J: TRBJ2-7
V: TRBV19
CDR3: ASSIAGSSYEQY

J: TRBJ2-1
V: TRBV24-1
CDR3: ATSDKTSGISHNEQF

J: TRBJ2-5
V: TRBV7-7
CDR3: ASSQGTGFQETQY

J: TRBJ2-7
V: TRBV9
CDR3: ASSTHGGGDSYEQY